This T cell receptor beta chain came from a study of blood T cell repertoires in COVID-19. The protocol was immunoSEQ multiplex PCR, while the TCRdb copy is restricted to in-frame clones and leaves out a portion. The sample carries roughly 500,000 clones, around 87% recorded once. Specimen: PBMCs or T cells enriched from blood (not recorded which). The source is a woman aged 40 to 50 who had recovered from COVID-19.

The CDR3 reads CASSPSFLGASGYTF. The CDR3 bases are TGTGCCAGCAGCCCTAGCTTCTTGGGGGCGAGTGGCTACACCTTC. The chain has TRBV5-4 and TRBJ1-2; D is possibly TRBD1 (6 bases). Germline assignment: CDR1 SGHNT and CDR2 YYREEE (reference sequence). V was shortened by 4 bases and J by 7 bases, with 20 bases between the two germline ends. CDR3 length: 15 amino acids.